Described below is a single TCR beta chain sequence and its context. Its antigen is not identified. The data originate from a study of T cell responses to AZD1222 COVID-19 vaccine. General study points: Just a handful of AZD1222 recipients tested seropositive at baseline.

The protocol was immunoSEQ multiplex PCR, while the TCRdb copy is restricted to in-frame clones and leaves out a portion. Here the sample spans 180,000 or so clones, around nine tenths being singletons. Trimming at V came to 5 bases and at J to 3 bases, leaving 10 bases not matched to a gene. CDR1 and CDR2 from the germline V gene are MNHEY and SVGEGT. The CDR3 contains 16 residues. The chain recombines TRBV6-2 or TRBV6-3 with TRBJ2-3, with TRBD1 matching over 8 bases. This specimen consisted of peripheral blood, obtained on day 0 of AZD1222 vaccination. The sequence was obtained from an adult in good health. CDR3 in amino acids: CASSARTGSTTDTQYF. In DNA form, the CDR3 reads TGTGCCAGCAGTGCTAGGACAGGGTCCACGACAGATACGCAGTATTTT.